This TCR beta chain was found in a study of blood T cells in healthy people across ages. Overall study findings and caveats: A roughly linear age-dependent decrease characterized TCR beta diversity per million T cells.

CDR3 length equals 16 residues. Germline CDR1 reads SGHVS; CDR2 reads FQNEAQ. With 3 bases removed from V and 9 bases from J, the gap between germline ends came to 24 bases. Each donor had 7.5 to 10 milliliters of peripheral blood drawn. At least 7 million PBMCs were isolated per sample. Regarding this clonotype: Its antigen remains unidentified.

Sample-barcoded 5' priming and a J-beta primer mix drove a second PCR of roughly 7 to 11 cycles. TCRdb processed the 5' RACE reads anew with MiXCR; each CDR3 protein has one entry. The table includes roughly 800,000 distinct CDR3 sequences, about three fifths detected once. J is TRBJ2-7 and V is TRBV7-8; perhaps TRBD2 as D (6 bases). Sequenced sample: blood. The source is a man aged 25-45 years in good health. CDR3 region: CASSFISGGIGRSQYF. CDR3 nucleotides: TGTGCCAGCAGCTTCATTAGTGGGGGGATTGGCCGCTCGCAGTACTTC. Variable domain in full (rest from reference TRBV7-8 and TRBJ2-7): GAGVSQSPRYKVAKRGQDVALRCDPISGHVSLFWYQQALGQGPEFLTYFQNEAQLDKSGLPSDRFFAERPEGSVSTLKIQRTQQEDSAVYLCASSFISGGIGRSQYFGPGTRLTVT.